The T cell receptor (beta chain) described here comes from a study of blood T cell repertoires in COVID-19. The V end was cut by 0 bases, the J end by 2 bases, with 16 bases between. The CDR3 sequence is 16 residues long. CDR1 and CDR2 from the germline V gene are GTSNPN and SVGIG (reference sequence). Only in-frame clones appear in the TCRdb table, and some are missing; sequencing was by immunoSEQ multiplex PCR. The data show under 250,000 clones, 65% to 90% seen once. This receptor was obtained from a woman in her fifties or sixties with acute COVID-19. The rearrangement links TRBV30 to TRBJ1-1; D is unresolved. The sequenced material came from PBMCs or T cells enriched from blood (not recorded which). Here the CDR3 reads CAWSVRRALINTEAFF. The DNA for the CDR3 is TGTGCCTGGAGTGTACGGAGGGCCCTTATTAACACTGAAGCTTTCTTT. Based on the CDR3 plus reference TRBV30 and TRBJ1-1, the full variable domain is SQTIHQWPATLVQPVGSPLSLECTVEGTSNPNLYWYRQAAGRGLQLLFYSVGIGQISSEVPQNLSASRPQDRQFILSSKKLLLSDSGFYLCAWSVRRALINTEAFFGQGTRLTVV.